One sample yielded the 28 T cell receptor beta chains listed below, sequenced in a study of identical twins (dated by TCRdb to the mid-2010s). The library was prepared using 5' RACE. TCRdb names Illumina HiSeq 2000 as the instrument used. The raw public data were reprocessed by TCRdb itself: fastp quality trimming at Q25, MiXCR clonotype calling, in-frame beta chains only. Merged by CDR3 protein, the rows form single entries marked with the most common genes and DNA. In all, the sample holds 450,000 to 650,000 distinct CDR3 sequences, and nearly 15% of those were seen once. The ten largest clones represent roughly 0.44% of the sample. A further study also used this sample, focusing on yellow fever vaccine responses in identical twins.

What was sequenced was CD4+ T cells sorted from blood. Receptors were obtained from a woman aged 18-29 years in good health.

The chain carries TRBV5-5 and TRBJ1-1; 8 bases fit TRBD1. This CDR3 has 15 residues. Trimming cost V 4 bases and J 6 bases; bases outside gene matches: 11. Germline V gene data show CDR1 as SGHKS and CDR2 as YYEKEE (reference sequence). The CDR3 DNA sequence: TGTGCCAGCAGCGGGGGGGGGACAGGTCGTCCTGAAGCTTTCTTT. As protein: CASSGGGTGRPEAFF.

This rearrangement joins TRBV4-1 to TRBJ2-3; 10 nucleotides align to TRBD2. Trimming took 3 bases from V and 6 from J; bases not matched to a gene: 6. There are 15 residues in the CDR3. Germline CDR1 MGHRA, CDR2 YSYEKL. The CDR3 here is CASSHLAGGQDTQYF. The CDR3 DNA sequence: TGCGCCAGCAGCCATTTAGCGGGGGGACAGGATACGCAGTATTTT.

The chain couples TRBV5-1 to TRBJ2-3, with D unresolved. Trimming stripped 0 bases from V and 5 bases from J, with 13 bases between. Germline loops: CDR1 SGHRS, CDR2 YFSETQ. CDR3 size: 15 residues. The CDR3 protein is CASSLVDKLVDTQYF. The CDR3 nucleotides read TGCGCCAGCAGCTTGGTCGACAAGCTGGTAGATACGCAGTATTTT.

The chain combines TRBV28 with TRBJ1-2, with a possible D match to TRBD1 (5 bases). The CDR3 runs to 14 residues. V lost 3 bases, J lost 7 bases, and 15 bases lay in between. Germline V gives CDR1 MDHEN, CDR2 SYDVKM. The CDR3 nucleotides are TGTGCCAGCAGTTTCATTTGGGGAGGGGTTGGCTACACCTTC. Protein: CASSFIWGGVGYTF.

The chain has TRBV6-5 and TRBJ2-3, with D tentatively TRBD2 (6 bases). The CDR3 contains 15 residues. Trimming shortened V by 6 bases and J by 0 bases, and 13 bases separated the two germline ends. Germline CDR1 is MNHEY and CDR2 is SVGAGI. CDR3 protein: CASRDSGTSTDTQYF. DNA for the CDR3: TGTGCCAGCAGGGACTCCGGGACTAGCACAGATACGCAGTATTTT.

This clonotype was detected only a few times. CDR3 amino acids: CASSQARSYNEQFF. CDR3 bases: TGTGCCAGCAGCCAAGCTCGCTCCTACAATGAGCAGTTCTTC. The chain joins TRBV14 to TRBJ2-1; D is undetermined. The germline CDR1 and CDR2 sequences are SGHDN and FVKESK. The CDR3 contains 14 residues. V gave up 1 base and J gave up 0 bases, with 4 bases separating them. The full variable domain, with the rest looked up from reference TRBV14 and TRBJ2-1, is EAGVTQFPSHSVIEKGQTVTLRCDPISGHDNLYWYRRVMGKEIKFLLHFVKESKQDESGMPNNRFLAERTGGTYSTLKVQPAELEDSGVYFCASSQARSYNEQFFGPGTRLTVL.

This clonotype was found a few times. The chain recombines TRBV6-1 with TRBJ2-5; maybe TRBD2 (6 bases). The germline gives CDR1 MNHNS, CDR2 SASEGT. This CDR3 has 16 residues. Trimming took 7 bases from V and 1 from J, leaving 19 bases between them. CDR3 sequence reads: CASTSRGISAQETQYF. CDR3 coding DNA: TGTGCCAGCACCAGCCGGGGGATTAGCGCCCAAGAGACCCAGTACTTC.

V and J are TRBV15 and TRBJ2-7; 7 bases fit TRBD2. Germline loops: CDR1 LNHNV, CDR2 YYDKDF (reference sequence). The CDR3 covers 17 residues. Trimming took 3 bases from V and 0 from J; bases not matched to a gene: 11. CDR3 sequence (DNA): TGTGCCACCAGCAGGAAAATAGGACTAGGCCTCTCCTACGAGCAGTACTTC. Protein product: CATSRKIGLGLSYEQYF.

This clonotype was found many times. The chain combines TRBV15 with TRBJ2-1, with 7 bases identical to TRBD2. Looked up from germline, CDR1 is LNHNV and CDR2 is YYDKDF (reference sequence). V was pared by 3 bases and J by 6 bases, with 8 bases of the junction left unmatched. There are 15 residues in the CDR3. CDR3 bases: TGTGCCACCAGCAGGTCGGGTAGCGGGTTCAATGAGCAGTTCTTC. It is translated as CATSRSGSGFNEQFF.

This clonotype has only a few counts. This chain connects TRBV10-3 to TRBJ2-3; D unresolved. The CDR3 sequence is 14 residues long. CDR1 and CDR2 from the germline V gene are ENHRY and SYGVKD. Between the trimmed V and J ends, which lost 0 bases and 6 bases, there was a span of 10 bases. This CDR3 is CAISESNSPDTQYF. In DNA, the CDR3 is TGTGCCATCAGTGAGTCGAATAGCCCCGATACGCAGTATTTT.

In this sample, this clonotype turned up many times. The chain links TRBV5-1 to TRBJ1-1; possibly TRBD1 for D (5 bases). V was trimmed by 1 base and J by 8 bases, leaving 9 bases between them. Germline CDR1 and CDR2: SGHRS and YFSETQ. The CDR3 runs 12 residues. Here the CDR3 reads CASSLNRDEAFF. CDR3 DNA: TGCGCCAGCAGCTTGAATCGGGACGAAGCTTTCTTT.

This clonotype occurred a few times. The chain employs TRBV5-1 and TRBJ1-5, with D possibly TRBD1 on 6 matching bases. Trimming shortened V by 0 bases and J by 0 bases, and 10 bases separated the two germline ends. Germline CDR1 reads SGHRS; CDR2 reads YFSETQ. This CDR3 spans 16 amino acids. This CDR3 is CASSLGTDYSNQPQHF. The CDR3, as DNA: TGCGCCAGCAGCTTGGGGACAGACTATAGCAATCAGCCCCAGCATTTT.

The chain is built from TRBV6-5 and TRBJ1-1, with TRBD1 identical over 7 bases. CDR3 length: 16 amino acids. Trimming at V came to 0 bases and at J to 5 bases, leaving 9 bases not matched to a gene. From germline, CDR1 is MNHEY and CDR2 SVGAGI. The CDR3 is CASSYSRGRGLTEAFF. As DNA, the CDR3 is TGTGCCAGCAGTTACTCGAGGGGCAGGGGGTTGACTGAAGCTTTCTTT.

This clonotype was detected only a few times. The chain uses TRBV4-1 and TRBJ1-1; no clear D. Germline CDR1 and CDR2: MGHRA and YSYEKL. Trimming took 0 bases from V and 4 from J, leaving 18 bases between them. The CDR3 is 17 amino acids. The CDR3 DNA follows: TGCGCCAGCAGCCAAGATTTGATGACGTTCAGTAGCACTGAAGCTTTCTTT. Encoded protein: CASSQDLMTFSSTEAFF.

This clonotype has more than one count but fewer than ten. The chain joins TRBV9 to TRBJ1-3; possibly TRBD1 for D (6 bases). The CDR3 runs 15 residues. The V gene lost 0 bases and the J gene lost 0 bases, with 7 bases spanning the gap. Germline-derived CDR1 and CDR2 are SGDLS and YYNGEE. CDR3 amino acids: CASSVGTVSGNTIYF. The CDR3 bases are TGTGCCAGCAGCGTAGGGACAGTCTCTGGAAACACCATATATTTT. The entire variable domain, with the rest obtained from reference TRBV9 and TRBJ1-3, is as follows: DSGVTQTPKHLITATGQRVTLRCSPRSGDLSVYWYQQSLDQGLQFLIQYYNGEERAKGNILERFSAQQFPDLHSELNLSSLELGDSALYFCASSVGTVSGNTIYFGEGSWLTVV.

The chain has TRBV7-9 and TRBJ2-1; D is perhaps TRBD2 (6 bases). The germline gives CDR1 SEHNR, CDR2 FQNEAQ (reference sequence). With 4 bases removed from V and 8 bases from J, the gap between germline ends came to 9 bases. This CDR3 spans 12 amino acids. The CDR3 nucleotides read TGTGCCAGCAGCTCGACTAGACATGAGCAGTTCTTC. This codes for CASSSTRHEQFF.

V is TRBV5-4 and J is TRBJ2-3; a possible D gene is TRBD1 (6 bases). In germline, CDR1 is SGHNT, CDR2 YYREEE (reference sequence). V lost 4 bases and J lost 5, with 20 bases in between. The CDR3 spans 16 residues. The CDR3 nucleotides are TGTGCCAGCAGCGCCACCGGGACAATTGCGGGAGATACGCAGTATTTT. It yields the protein CASSATGTIAGDTQYF. The variable domain in full, completed from reference TRBV5-4 and TRBJ2-3, reads ETGVTQSPTHLIKTRGQQVTLRCSSQSGHNTVSWYQQALGQGPQFIFQYYREEENGRGNFPPRFSGLQFPNYSSELNVNALELDDSALYLCASSATGTIAGDTQYFGPGTRLTVL.

This clonotype was observed a few times. The chain uses TRBV28 and TRBJ1-6; 8 nucleotides agree with TRBD1. This CDR3 has 12 amino acids. Germline CDR1 is MDHEN and CDR2 is SYDVKM. The V gene end was trimmed by 7 bases and the J gene end by 8 bases; junction bases not matched to a gene: 1. The CDR3 DNA is TGTGCCAGCAAGGGACAGGATTCACCCCTCCACTTT. Its translation: CASKGQDSPLHF.

This clonotype was counted at least ten times. This sequence joins TRBV12-3 or TRBV12-4 and TRBJ2-2, with TRBD2 matching 7 bases. CDR3 length: 14 residues. The V and J ends lost 8 bases and 1 base, in that order; junction bases with no gene match: 4. CDR3 protein: CASSRGVNTGELFF. CDR3 bases: TGTGCCAGCTCACGGGGGGTGAACACCGGGGAGCTGTTTTTT.

The chain couples TRBV20-1 to TRBJ2-5, with TRBD2 identical over 7 bases. The J segment lost 1 base and the V segment lost 4 bases, leaving 3 bases of the junction unmatched. This CDR3 contains 13 residues. Germline V gene lookup returns CDR1 DFQATT and CDR2 SNEGSKA (reference sequence). In nucleotides, the CDR3 is TGCAGTGCTATGGGGGGGTTCCAAGAGACCCAGTACTTC. It is translated as CSAMGGFQETQYF.

Only a few counts were recorded for this clonotype. The chain carries TRBV11-3 and TRBJ1-5; D ambiguous. Germline V gives CDR1 SGHNT, CDR2 YENEEA. The CDR3 has 14 amino acids. Trimming pared 4 bases from V and 2 bases from J, leaving 9 bases between. The CDR3 loop reads CASSSGGGNQPQHF. As DNA, the CDR3 is TGTGCCAGCAGCTCGGGTGGGGGCAATCAGCCCCAGCATTTT.

This clonotype occurred a few times. The genes are TRBV2 and TRBJ2-2; 15 bases fit TRBD2. This CDR3 spans 19 amino acids. V lost 7 bases, J lost 1 base, and 10 bases stayed unmatched. The germline CDR1 and CDR2 sequences are SNHLY and FYNNEI. CDR3 amino acids: CASISPGLAGGLNTGELFF. Here the CDR3 DNA reads TGTGCCAGCATCTCTCCGGGACTAGCGGGGGGCTTGAACACCGGGGAGCTGTTTTTT.

The J gene is TRBJ1-6, the V gene TRBV12-3 or TRBV12-4, with D perhaps matching TRBD1 (6 bases). The CDR3 is 16 amino acids. V lost 3 bases, J lost 7 bases, and 16 bases lay in between. CDR3 coding DNA: TGTGCCAGCAGTTTGGGGACACCCAAGAAGAATTCACCCCTCCACTTT. This codes for CASSLGTPKKNSPLHF.

This clonotype was detected a few times. V and J are TRBV11-2 and TRBJ2-7; 10 nucleotides match TRBD1. The length of the CDR3 is 16 residues. Germline V gene sequence: CDR1 SGHAT, CDR2 FQNNGV. The ends lost 5 bases at V and 3 bases at J; junction bases unmatched: 10. In nucleotides, the CDR3 is TGTGCCAGCAGCGCCAATACCGGGACAGGGGTCTACGAGCAGTACGTC. Its translation is CASSANTGTGVYEQYV.

The rearrangement links TRBV28 to TRBJ2-7, with 8 bases that match TRBD2. This CDR3 spans 15 amino acids. V shed 6 bases, J shed 1 base, and the junction held 8 bases outside the gene matches. The germline gives CDR1 MDHEN, CDR2 SYDVKM. The CDR3 loop is CASRTGTRGSYEQYV. Written as DNA, the CDR3 is TGTGCCAGCAGAACCGGGACTAGGGGTTCCTACGAGCAGTACGTC.

This clonotype was recorded a few times. The gene calls are TRBV5-1 and TRBJ2-7, with D unresolved. The CDR3 is made up of 13 amino acids. Trimming took 3 bases from V and 0 from J, leaving 7 bases between them. The germline V gene has CDR1 SGHRS and CDR2 YFSETQ. In DNA, the CDR3 is TGCGCCAGCAGCTCTGCAGTCTCCTACGAGCAGTACTTC. This gives the protein CASSSAVSYEQYF.

This clonotype was recorded a few times. V is TRBV7-8 and J is TRBJ2-5; 9 nucleotides align to TRBD2. Trimming took 2 bases from V and 5 from J; bases not matched to a gene: 9. The CDR3 runs to 16 residues. The germline gives CDR1 SGHVS, CDR2 FQNEAQ. CDR3 in amino acids: CASSLSGGNLRETQYF. CDR3 nucleotide sequence: TGTGCCAGCAGCTTAAGCGGGGGGAACCTCCGTGAGACCCAGTACTTC.

This clonotype occurred a few times. The chain links TRBV27 to TRBJ1-4; perhaps TRBD1 as D (6 bases). Per the germline V gene, CDR1 is MNHEY and CDR2 is SMNVEV (reference sequence). The CDR3 extends over 16 amino acids. The germline V and J ends were trimmed by 5 bases and 0 bases, with 13 bases remaining between them. The DNA for the CDR3 is TGTGCCAGCAGTAGACGGACAGTTGCAACTAATGAAAAACTGTTTTTT. Its protein product is CASSRRTVATNEKLFF.